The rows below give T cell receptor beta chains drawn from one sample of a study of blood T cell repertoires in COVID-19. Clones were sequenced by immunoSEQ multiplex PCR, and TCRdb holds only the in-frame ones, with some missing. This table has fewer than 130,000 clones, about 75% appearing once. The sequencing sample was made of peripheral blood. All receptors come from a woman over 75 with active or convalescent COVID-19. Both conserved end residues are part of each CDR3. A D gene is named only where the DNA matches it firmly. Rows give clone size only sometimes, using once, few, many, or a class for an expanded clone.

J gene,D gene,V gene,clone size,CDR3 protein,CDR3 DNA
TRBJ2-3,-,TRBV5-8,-,CASSLGLRVGFTDTQYF,TGTGCCAGCAGCCTCGGACTAAGGGTCGGATTCACAGATACGCAGTATTTT
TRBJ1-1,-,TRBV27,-,CASRQGYTEAFF,TGTGCCAGCAGGCAGGGTTACACTGAAGCTTTCTTT
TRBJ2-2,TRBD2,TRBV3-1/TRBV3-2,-,CASSQGLLAGAGELFF,TGTGCCAGCAGCCAAGGGCTACTAGCGGGGGCCGGGGAGCTGTTTTTT
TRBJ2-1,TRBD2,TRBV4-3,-,CASSQDWGLVGGNEQFF,TGCGCCAGCAGCCAAGATTGGGGACTAGTCGGGGGCAATGAGCAGTTCTTC
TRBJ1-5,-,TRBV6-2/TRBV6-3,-,CASSYPDRVQPQHF,TGTGCCAGCAGTTACCCAGACCGGGTTCAGCCCCAGCATTTT
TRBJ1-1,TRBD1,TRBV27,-,CASSPRTGVGTEAFF,TGTGCCAGCAGTCCCAGGACAGGGGTGGGCACTGAAGCTTTCTTT
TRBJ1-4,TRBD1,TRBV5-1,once,CASSLYGTGGNEKLFF,TGCGCCAGCAGCCTCTACGGGACAGGGGGGAATGAAAAACTGTTTTTT
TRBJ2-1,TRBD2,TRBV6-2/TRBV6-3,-,CASSFSTSATYNEQFF,TGTGCCAGCAGTTTCTCCACTAGCGCAACCTACAATGAGCAGTTCTTC
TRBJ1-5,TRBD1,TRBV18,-,CASSPDRANQPQHF,TGTGCCAGCTCACCCGACAGGGCAAATCAGCCCCAGCATTTT
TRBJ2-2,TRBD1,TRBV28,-,CASRGGTGGAGTGELFF,TGTGCCAGCAGGGGGGGGACAGGGGGCGCCGGCACCGGGGAGCTGTTTTTT
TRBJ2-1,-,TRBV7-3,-,CASSPASPNEQFF,TGTGCCAGCAGCCCTGCGAGCCCCAATGAGCAGTTCTTC
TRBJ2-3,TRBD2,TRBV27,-,CASSLFPASGIITDTQYF,TGTGCCAGCAGTTTATTCCCCGCTAGCGGAATAATCACAGATACGCAGTATTTT
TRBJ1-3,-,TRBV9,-,CASSVGHNSGNTIYF,TGTGCCAGCAGCGTAGGGCACAACTCTGGAAACACCATATATTTT
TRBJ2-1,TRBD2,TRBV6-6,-,CASSQRGDYNEQFF,TGTGCCAGCAGCCAGCGGGGGGATTACAATGAGCAGTTCTTC
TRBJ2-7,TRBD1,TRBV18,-,CASSPDRDSYEQYF,TGTGCCAGCTCACCAGACAGGGACTCCTACGAGCAGTACTTC